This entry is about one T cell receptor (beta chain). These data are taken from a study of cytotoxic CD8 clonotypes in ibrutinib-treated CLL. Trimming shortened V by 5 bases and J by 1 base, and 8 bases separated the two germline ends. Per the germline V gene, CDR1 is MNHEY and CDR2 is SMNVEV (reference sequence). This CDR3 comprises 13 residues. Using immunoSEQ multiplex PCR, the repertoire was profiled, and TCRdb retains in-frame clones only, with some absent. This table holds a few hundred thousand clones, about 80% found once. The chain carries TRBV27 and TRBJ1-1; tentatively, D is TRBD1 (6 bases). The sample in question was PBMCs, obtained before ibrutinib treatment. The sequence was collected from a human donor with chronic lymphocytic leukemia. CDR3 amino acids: CASSAQGNTEAFF. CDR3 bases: TGTGCCAGCAGTGCACAGGGGAACACTGAAGCTTTCTTT.